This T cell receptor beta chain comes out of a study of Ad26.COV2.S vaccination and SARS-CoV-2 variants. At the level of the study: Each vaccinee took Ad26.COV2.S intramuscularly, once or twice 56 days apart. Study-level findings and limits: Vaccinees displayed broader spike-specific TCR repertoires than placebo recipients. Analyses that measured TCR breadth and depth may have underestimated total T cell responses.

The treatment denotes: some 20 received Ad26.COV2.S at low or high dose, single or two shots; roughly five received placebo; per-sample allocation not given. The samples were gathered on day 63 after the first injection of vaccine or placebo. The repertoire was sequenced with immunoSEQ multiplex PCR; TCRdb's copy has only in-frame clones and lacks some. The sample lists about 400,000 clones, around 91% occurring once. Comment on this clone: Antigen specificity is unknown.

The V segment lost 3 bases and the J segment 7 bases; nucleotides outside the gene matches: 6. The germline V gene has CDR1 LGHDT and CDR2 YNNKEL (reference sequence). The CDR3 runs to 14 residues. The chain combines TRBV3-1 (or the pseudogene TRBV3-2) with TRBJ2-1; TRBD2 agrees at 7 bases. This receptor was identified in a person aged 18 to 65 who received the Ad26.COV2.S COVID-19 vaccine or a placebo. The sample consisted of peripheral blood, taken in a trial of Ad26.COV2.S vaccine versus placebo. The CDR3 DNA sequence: TGTGCCAGCAGCCAGGGACTATTGCTTAATGAGCAGTTCTTC. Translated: CASSQGLLLNEQFF.